The 27 T cell receptor beta chains below were found in one sample sequenced in a study of OX40 agonist ivuxolimab in advanced cancers. Library generation was performed with the immunoSEQ multiplex PCR assay. TCRdb holds this immuneACCESS table with in-frame rearrangements only. Some clones are missing; in checked studies, unresolved V genes explain under half, and the rest has no known cause. This sample comprises some 64,000 clones, more than 85% of them detected only once. Together, the top ten hold about 0.58% of the sample. The sample in question was CD4+ or CD8+ T cells sorted from blood, obtained in a trial of the OX40 agonist ivuxolimab. The receptors here all came from an adult with an advanced solid tumor such as melanoma, head and neck, liver or kidney cancer.

This clone was detected once. The chain carries TRBV29-1 and TRBJ1-4; 8 bases are a match to TRBD1. Germline V gene lookup returns CDR1 SQVTM and CDR2 ANQGSEA. With 7 bases clipped from V and 6 bases from J, the junction kept 4 bases outside the gene matches. This CDR3 contains 12 residues. Here the CDR3 reads CSAGQGHEKLFF. The CDR3, as DNA: TGCAGCGCCGGACAGGGTCATGAAAAACTGTTTTTT.

This clone was observed once. The rearrangement joins TRBV18 to TRBJ2-7, with D uncertain. V lost 6 bases and J 5 bases, leaving 20 bases between the germline ends. CDR1 and CDR2 from the germline V gene are KGHSH and LQKENI. The CDR3 is 15 amino acids. CDR3: CASSRPSGPPNEQYF. The CDR3 DNA sequence: TGTGCCAGCTCGCGACCTTCAGGACCCCCCAACGAGCAGTACTTC.

The rearrangement uses TRBV29-1 and TRBJ2-7; 12 bases agree with TRBD1. This CDR3 has 13 amino acids. Germline CDR1 is SQVTM and CDR2 is ANQGSEA. V was clipped by 3 bases and J by 4 bases; unmatched bases: 1. As DNA, the CDR3 is TGCAGCGTTGAGGGACAGGGGGCATACGAGCAGTACTTC. It codes for CSVEGQGAYEQYF.

The V call is TRBV5-1, the J call TRBJ2-6, with 9 bases fitting TRBD2. Germline V gene data show CDR1 as SGHRS and CDR2 as YFSETQ. The CDR3 spans 19 residues. V lost 1 base, J lost 0 bases, and 8 bases stayed unmatched. The DNA of the CDR3 is TGCGCCAGCAGCTTGTTCCGCGCGGGAGGGACCTCTGGGGCCAACGTCCTGACTTTC. It translates to CASSLFRAGGTSGANVLTF.

The chain is built from TRBV7-8 and TRBJ2-5, with D hard to call. CDR1 is SGHVS and CDR2 is FQNEAQ in the germline V gene. The CDR3 has 14 residues. Trimming removed 5 bases from V and 0 bases from J, with 10 bases in between. The CDR3 DNA reads as TGTGCCAGCAGCGTCGGTCGACACCAAGAGACCCAGTACTTC. This sequence encodes CASSVGRHQETQYF.

The chain links TRBV6-5 to TRBJ1-1, with D possibly matching TRBD1 (6 bases). CDR1 is MNHEY and CDR2 is SVGAGI in the germline V gene. This CDR3 spans 13 amino acids. The V gene lost 10 bases and the J gene lost 1 base, with 13 bases spanning the gap. CDR3 in amino acids: CATLQGKNTEAFF. CDR3 bases: TGTGCCACTCTACAGGGAAAGAACACTGAAGCTTTCTTT.

The J gene is TRBJ2-6, the V gene TRBV19; no firm D call. This CDR3 has 12 amino acids. The V gene lost 8 bases and the J gene lost 4 bases, with 6 bases spanning the gap. CDR1 LNHDA and CDR2 SQIVND come from the germline V gene (reference sequence). CDR3 protein: CASSPGANVLTF. The CDR3 DNA is TGTGCCAGTTCTCCCGGGGCCAACGTCCTGACTTTC.

This clone was observed a single time. The chain is built from TRBV19 and TRBJ1-4, with 7 nucleotides matching TRBD1. The CDR3 is made up of 13 amino acids. CDR1 and CDR2 from the germline V gene are LNHDA and SQIVND (reference sequence). Trimming at V came to 10 bases and at J to 6 bases, leaving 8 bases not matched to a gene. CDR3 protein: CATNRGHDEKLFF. In DNA form, the CDR3 reads TGTGCCACTAACAGGGGACACGATGAAAAACTGTTTTTT.

This rearrangement joins TRBV11-2 to TRBJ2-5, with D tentatively TRBD1 (6 bases). Trimming shortened V by 3 bases and J by 1 base, and 9 bases separated the two germline ends. CDR1 SGHAT and CDR2 FQNNGV come from the germline V gene. This CDR3 contains 14 residues. The CDR3 DNA reads as TGTGCCAGCAGCTTCGCAGGGGCCCAAGAGACCCAGTACTTC. It encodes CASSFAGAQETQYF. Full variable domain (remainder filled in from reference TRBV11-2 and TRBJ2-5): EAGVAQSPRYKIIEKRQSVAFWCNPISGHATLYWYQQILGQGPKLLIQFQNNGVVDDSQLPKDRFSAERLKGVDSTLKIQPAKLEDSAVYLCASSFAGAQETQYFGPGTRLLVL.

To note about this clone: An end of the junction does not agree with germline; a read error may underlie this. The chain recombines TRBV7-7 with TRBJ2-3, with D possibly called TRBD1 or TRBD2 (5 bases each). Looked up from germline, CDR1 is SSHAT and CDR2 is FNYEAQ (reference sequence). The CDR3 length is 15 residues. CDR3 amino acids: CASSLGDRSTDTQYF. The CDR3 DNA follows: TGTGCTAGCAGCTTAGGGGACCGGTCCACAGATACGCAGTATTTT.

Relative to its sample, this clone is medium-sized. CDR3 DNA sequence: TGTGCCAGCAGTACAACCGGGACTAGATCCGGGGAGCTGTTTTTT. Protein product: CASSTTGTRSGELFF. The rearrangement uses TRBV2 and TRBJ2-2; TRBD2 matches 8 bases. The germline V gene encodes CDR1 SNHLY and CDR2 FYNNEI. The length of the CDR3 is 15 residues. The junction had 8 bases not matched to a gene; V was cut back by 5 bases and J by 6 bases.

In its sample, this clone was seen once. This chain connects TRBV4-1 to TRBJ2-3; 11 nucleotides agree with TRBD2. CDR1 and CDR2 (germline): MGHRA, YSYEKL. J was trimmed by 6 bases and V by 2 bases; bases with no gene match: 4. CDR3 length equals 15 residues. Here the CDR3 DNA reads TGCGCCAGCAGCCAAACTAGCGGGGGAGGGGATACGCAGTATTTT. Encoded protein: CASSQTSGGGDTQYF.

This rearrangement joins TRBV30 to TRBJ1-4; 7 bases fit TRBD1. CDR3 size: 14 residues. Germline V gene sequence: CDR1 GTSNPN, CDR2 SVGIG (reference sequence). The J segment lost 2 bases and the V segment lost 3 bases, leaving 3 bases of the junction unmatched. The CDR3 here is CAWRETGTNEKLFF. The CDR3 nucleotides are TGTGCCTGGAGAGAGACAGGGACTAATGAAAAACTGTTTTTT.

V and J are TRBV29-1 and TRBJ2-5, with D possibly TRBD1 on 5 matching bases. V dropped 2 bases and J dropped 0 bases, with 10 bases sitting between them. Germline V lookup: CDR1 SQVTM, CDR2 ANQGSEA. The CDR3 is made up of 14 amino acids. This CDR3 reads CSVERAGNQETQYF. Here the CDR3 DNA reads TGCAGCGTTGAAAGGGCAGGGAACCAAGAGACCCAGTACTTC.

This CDR3 is CASSLGDRVSYEQYF. The CDR3 coding sequence is TGCGCCAGCAGCTTGGGAGACAGGGTCTCCTACGAGCAGTACTTC. The J gene is TRBJ2-7, the V gene TRBV5-1; 7 bases map to TRBD1. CDR1 is SGHRS, CDR2 YFSETQ, per germline. The CDR3 has 15 residues. The V and J ends lost 0 bases and 0 bases, in that order; junction bases with no gene match: 3.

The chain combines TRBV7-2 with TRBJ2-1; D is uncertain. Germline V CDR1 and CDR2: SGHTA, FQGNSA. V was pared by 4 bases and J by 8 bases, with 12 bases between. This CDR3 is built from 13 residues. The CDR3 DNA is TGTGCCAGCAGCTCGGGCCACGGCTATGAGCAGTTCTTC. As protein: CASSSGHGYEQFF.

This chain connects TRBV7-3 to TRBJ2-7; the D is unclear. Between the trimmed V and J ends, which lost 4 bases and 5 bases, there was a span of 6 bases. This CDR3 is 11 amino acids long. In germline, CDR1 is SGHTA, CDR2 FQGTGA. DNA of the CDR3: TGTGCCAGCAGCTACATACACGAGCAGTACTTC. The encoded protein is CASSYIHEQYF.

The V call is TRBV6-1, the J call TRBJ1-5; weak D call: TRBD1 (6 bases). Trimming left V 6 bases short and J 5 bases short, with 17 bases between. Germline V gene lookup returns CDR1 MNHNS and CDR2 SASEGT. The CDR3 consists of 15 residues. The CDR3 is CASSSTGTLDQPQHF. DNA for the CDR3: TGTGCCAGCAGCAGTACAGGGACACTCGATCAGCCCCAGCATTTT.

V is TRBV5-1 and J is TRBJ1-1; a weak D match, TRBD1 (5 bases). Trimming stripped 0 bases from V and 2 bases from J, with 8 bases between. Germline lookup yields CDR1 SGHRS and CDR2 YFSETQ. This CDR3 has 14 residues. The CDR3 protein is CASSLERGNTEAFF. The CDR3 nucleotides read TGCGCCAGCAGCTTGGAAAGGGGCAACACTGAAGCTTTCTTT.

The table lists this clone with a count of one. The rearrangement joins TRBV5-1 to TRBJ1-6; possibly TRBD1 for D (6 bases). The length of the CDR3 is 15 residues. CDR1 and CDR2 from the germline V gene are SGHRS and YFSETQ. V lost 4 bases and J 6 bases, leaving 14 bases between the germline ends. In nucleotides, the CDR3 is TGCGCCAGCAGCCTTCACGGGGGCATTAATTCACCCCTCCACTTT. Translating it yields CASSLHGGINSPLHF.

The chain joins TRBV7-8 to TRBJ2-1, with D tentatively TRBD2 (5 bases). The CDR3 is made up of 14 amino acids. V was trimmed by 5 bases and J by 11 bases, leaving 19 bases between them. Germline CDR1 is SGHVS and CDR2 is FQNEAQ. CDR3 coding DNA: TGTGCCAGCAGCCCGGGGTTCTCTCAACCACAGCAGTTCTTC. It is translated as CASSPGFSQPQQFF.

The V and J genes are TRBV5-1 and TRBJ2-7, with TRBD1 matching over 9 bases. CDR3 size: 15 residues. Germline assignment: CDR1 SGHRS and CDR2 YFSETQ. With V trimmed by 3 bases and J by 2 bases, 6 bases remained unmatched. The CDR3 DNA follows: TGCGCCAGCAGCTGGCAGACAGGGGGGGCCTACGAGCAGTACTTC. Translation: CASSWQTGGAYEQYF.

The chain uses TRBV18 and TRBJ2-2, with D hard to call. The CDR3 is 15 amino acids. Germline lookup yields CDR1 KGHSH and CDR2 LQKENI. Deletions cut 2 bases from V and 1 base from J, with 8 bases between. The CDR3: CASSPGVMNTGELFF. The DNA for the CDR3 is TGTGCCAGCTCACCAGGGGTAATGAACACCGGGGAGCTGTTTTTT.

The chain uses TRBV25-1 and TRBJ2-2; TRBD1 matches at 7 bases. The CDR3 covers 15 residues. After removal of 7 bases from V and 3 bases from J, the junction contained 8 bases not matched to a gene. CDR1 is MGHDK, CDR2 SYGVNS, per germline. Written as DNA, the CDR3 is TGTGCCAGCATTTCAGACAGGGTTGACACCGGGGAGCTGTTTTTT. Protein product: CASISDRVDTGELFF.

This rearrangement joins TRBV19 to TRBJ1-4; D is unclear. Trimming shortened V by 5 bases and J by 10 bases, and 8 bases separated the two germline ends. This CDR3 is built from 11 residues. Germline CDR1 LNHDA, CDR2 SQIVND (reference sequence). The CDR3 here is CASSYSRKLFF. The CDR3 bases are TGTGCCAGTAGTTATTCCCGAAAACTGTTTTTT. The entire variable domain, with the rest obtained from reference TRBV19 and TRBJ1-4, is as follows: DGGITQSPKYLFRKEGQNVTLSCEQNLNHDAMYWYRQDPGQGLRLIYYSQIVNDFQKGDIAEGYSVSREKKESFPLTVTSAQKNPTAFYLCASSYSRKLFFGSGTQLSVL.

The V and J genes are TRBV6-5 and TRBJ2-7; 10 nucleotides match TRBD1. The V segment lost 4 bases and the J segment 6 bases; nucleotides outside the gene matches: 9. This CDR3 has 15 amino acids. Germline V CDR1 and CDR2: MNHEY, SVGAGI. The CDR3 DNA reads TGTGCCAGCAGTTTGGCCGGGACAGGGGTAAGCGAGCAGTACTTC. As protein: CASSLAGTGVSEQYF.

This clone was observed a single time. The chain links TRBV19 to TRBJ1-5; no reliable D call. Germline V gives CDR1 LNHDA, CDR2 SQIVND (reference sequence). V was shortened by 3 bases and J by 9 bases, with 18 bases between the two germline ends. The CDR3 extends over 15 amino acids. CDR3 coding DNA: TGTGCCAGTAGTATTGAAGCCTTCCGGGAGTCGCCCCAGCATTTT. It yields the protein CASSIEAFRESPQHF.